These 32 T cell receptor beta chains were sequenced from one sample in a study of PD-L1 blockade in urothelial cancer. TCRdb keeps only in-frame clones here, not all; method: immunoSEQ multiplex PCR. The sample comprises about 42,000 clones, more than 75% of which are singletons, and roughly 2.7% rests with the top ten. Sequencing was performed on PBMCs, taken around atezolizumab (anti-PD-L1) treatment. All receptors derive from a man between 65 and 80 years old with urothelial cancer.

The chain carries TRBV18 and TRBJ1-2; TRBD1 aligns across 12 bases. The CDR3 has 16 residues. CDR1 KGHSH and CDR2 LQKENI come from the germline V gene. V lost 2 bases and J lost 6; bases outside the gene matches: 7. The DNA of the CDR3 is TGTGCCAGCTCACCATGGGGACAGGGGGCATCGGATGGCTACACCTTC. Protein: CASSPWGQGASDGYTF. Filled out from reference TRBV18 and TRBJ1-2, the complete variable domain reads NAGVMQNPRHLVRRRGQEARLRCSPMKGHSHVYWYRQLPEEGLKFMVYLQKENIIDESGMPKERFSAEFPKEGPSILRIQQVVRGDSAAYFCASSPWGQGASDGYTFGSGTRLTVV.

This chain connects TRBV27 to TRBJ2-1, with 7 bases lining up with TRBD2. J lost 1 base, V lost 4 bases, and 1 base had no gene match. There are 14 residues in the CDR3. The germline CDR1 and CDR2 sequences are MNHEY and SMNVEV (reference sequence). The CDR3 region is CASSWGGSYNEQFF. CDR3 DNA sequence: TGTGCCAGCAGTTGGGGGGGGTCCTACAATGAGCAGTTCTTC.

V and J are TRBV19 and TRBJ2-2; 8 nucleotides match TRBD2. V lost 5 bases, J lost 4 bases, and 15 bases stayed unmatched. CDR1 LNHDA and CDR2 SQIVND come from the germline V gene (reference sequence). This CDR3 region has 18 residues. CDR3 loop: CASSWALAGAGGTGELFF. The CDR3 nucleotides read TGTGCCAGTAGTTGGGCCCTAGCGGGTGCAGGTGGCACCGGGGAGCTGTTTTTT.

The genes are TRBV13 and TRBJ2-7; D possibly corresponds to TRBD2 (6 bases). The CDR3 sequence is 13 residues long. Trimming stripped 5 bases from V and 2 bases from J, with 10 bases between. Germline values: CDR1 PRHDT, CDR2 FYEKMQ (reference sequence). The CDR3: CASSPGRTYEQYF. CDR3 DNA: TGTGCCAGCAGCCCAGGGAGGACCTACGAGCAGTACTTC.

The CDR3: CASSLDYASWVEQFF. Written as DNA, the CDR3 is TGTGCCAGCAGCTTAGATTACGCTAGTTGGGTTGAGCAGTTCTTC. This rearrangement joins TRBV11-3 to TRBJ2-1; D is ambiguous. The germline V gene has CDR1 SGHNT and CDR2 YENEEA. V was pared by 0 bases and J by 9 bases, with 15 bases between. CDR3 length: 15 amino acids.

This clone qualifies as medium-sized. This chain uses TRBV9 with TRBJ1-1; the D gene is possibly TRBD1 (6 bases). V was shortened by 0 bases and J by 1 base, with 19 bases between the two germline ends. The CDR3 covers 18 residues. CDR1 SGDLS and CDR2 YYNGEE come from the germline V gene. CDR3: CASSVGGQGHYGNTEAFF. The CDR3 DNA reads as TGTGCCAGCAGCGTAGGGGGCCAGGGGCATTATGGGAACACTGAAGCTTTCTTT.

CDR3 protein: CASSLDRAGGFTEAFF. The CDR3, as DNA: TGTGCCAGCAGCTTAGATCGCGCAGGGGGTTTCACTGAAGCTTTCTTT. The V and J genes are TRBV11-3 and TRBJ1-1, with 7 bases matching TRBD1. Trimming took 0 bases from V and 4 from J; bases not matched to a gene: 8. The germline CDR1 and CDR2 sequences are SGHNT and YENEEA. The CDR3 has 16 amino acids.

This clone was picked up a small number of times. The J gene is TRBJ2-5, the V gene TRBV5-8; D is undetermined. This CDR3 has 14 residues. The germline CDR1 and CDR2 sequences are SGHTS and YDEGEE. Trimming pared 0 bases from V and 0 bases from J, leaving 6 bases between. The CDR3 here is CASSLEEDQETQYF. The DNA for the CDR3 is TGTGCCAGCAGCTTGGAAGAGGACCAAGAGACCCAGTACTTC.

The chain has TRBV19 and TRBJ1-4; 9 positions match TRBD1. From germline, CDR1 is LNHDA and CDR2 SQIVND (reference sequence). This CDR3 is built from 15 residues. V lost 8 bases and J lost 6; bases outside the gene matches: 10. In DNA form, the CDR3 reads TGTGCCAGTTCACGTCTGGACAGGGGTGATGAAAAACTGTTTTTT. Residues: CASSRLDRGDEKLFF.

This clone was picked up one time. The chain recombines TRBV7-3 with TRBJ1-2, with 8 nucleotides matching TRBD1. Germline CDR1 and CDR2: SGHTA and FQGTGA. V shed 2 bases and J 3 bases; nucleotides not matched to a gene: 8. This CDR3 spans 16 amino acids. CDR3 protein: CASSLVFQTGDYGYTF. The CDR3 DNA reads TGTGCCAGCAGCTTAGTTTTCCAGACAGGGGACTATGGCTACACCTTC.

Note on this clone: Other DNA sequences in the sample encode the same CDR3. The V gene is TRBV5-4, the J gene TRBJ2-7, with TRBD2 identical over 12 bases. The ends lost 4 bases at V and 2 bases at J; junction bases unmatched: 4. The CDR3 spans 15 residues. Germline CDR1 reads SGHNT; CDR2 reads YYREEE (reference sequence). CDR3 sequence reads: CASSTLAGGAYEQYF. CDR3 nucleotides: TGTGCCAGCAGCACCCTAGCGGGAGGGGCCTACGAGCAGTACTTC.

V is TRBV5-6 and J is TRBJ2-7; the match to TRBD1 covers 7 bases. The V and J ends lost 0 bases and 2 bases, in that order; junction bases with no gene match: 5. CDR3 length: 15 amino acids. Germline CDR1 and CDR2: SGHDT and YYEEEE. CDR3 loop: CASSLGETGTYEQYF. Written as DNA, the CDR3 is TGTGCCAGCAGCTTGGGTGAGACAGGGACCTACGAGCAGTACTTC.

This clone occurred a few times. The chain recombines TRBV7-9 with TRBJ2-5; perhaps TRBD2 as D (5 bases). The CDR3 is 15 residues long. V was trimmed by 1 base and J by 5 bases, leaving 14 bases between them. Looked up from germline, CDR1 is SEHNR and CDR2 is FQNEAQ (reference sequence). The CDR3 coding sequence is TGTGCCAGCAGCTTAGACGGGGAGTCGGTGGAGACCCAGTACTTC. This translates into CASSLDGESVETQYF.

J is TRBJ2-3 and V is TRBV27, with D uncertain. V lost 1 base and J lost 0, with 8 bases in between. Germline lookup yields CDR1 MNHEY and CDR2 SMNVEV (reference sequence). CDR3 length: 15 amino acids. The CDR3 sequence: CASSLLKASTDTQYF. The CDR3 region has the DNA TGTGCCAGCAGTTTATTGAAAGCGAGCACAGATACGCAGTATTTT.

This CDR3 reads CAISEGALTLQSYGYTF. CDR3 bases: TGTGCCATCAGTGAGGGGGCCTTAACCCTTCAATCGTATGGCTACACCTTC. This chain uses TRBV10-3 with TRBJ1-2; tentatively, D is TRBD1 (5 bases). V lost 2 bases to trimming and J lost 5 bases, with 21 bases between them. CDR1 ENHRY and CDR2 SYGVKD come from the germline V gene. This CDR3 spans 17 amino acids.

The chain carries TRBV5-1 and TRBJ2-1; tentative D call: TRBD2 (6 bases). This CDR3 region has 13 residues. V dropped 2 bases and J dropped 9 bases, with 12 bases sitting between them. Per germline, CDR1 SGHRS and CDR2 YFSETQ. CDR3: CASSFPASAEQFF. In DNA, the CDR3 is TGCGCCAGCAGCTTTCCGGCTAGCGCTGAGCAGTTCTTC.

CDR3 residues: CASSLGGTDTQYF. The CDR3 DNA follows: TGTGCCAGTTCTCTCGGGGGGACAGATACGCAGTATTTT. V and J are TRBV5-8 and TRBJ2-3; 7 bases line up with TRBD2. The V and J ends lost 8 bases and 3 bases, in that order; junction bases with no gene match: 6. Looked up from germline, CDR1 is SGHTS and CDR2 is YDEGEE. The CDR3 loop spans 13 amino acids. Variable domain in full (rest from reference TRBV5-8 and TRBJ2-3): EAGVTQSPTHLIKTRGQQATLRCSPISGHTSVYWYQQALGLGLQFLLWYDEGEERNRGNFPPRFSGRQFPNYSSELNVNALELEDSALYLCASSLGGTDTQYFGPGTRLTVL.

The V call is TRBV5-5, the J call TRBJ2-1; 10 bases are a match to TRBD2. The germline gives CDR1 SGHKS, CDR2 YYEKEE (reference sequence). Germline trimming cut 5 bases from V and 7 bases from J; bases unmatched to any gene: 6. The CDR3 has 14 amino acids. The CDR3: CASREREGWNEQFF. The DNA for the CDR3 is TGTGCCAGCAGAGAGCGGGAGGGATGGAATGAGCAGTTCTTC.

The chain links TRBV28 to TRBJ2-5, with 7 bases matching TRBD1. V lost 7 bases, J lost 11 bases, and 10 bases stayed unmatched. This CDR3 has 12 amino acids. Germline lookup yields CDR1 MDHEN and CDR2 SYDVKM. Written as DNA, the CDR3 is TGTGCCAGCACCGGGACAGAGTTCGGTCAGTACTTC. Translated, it gives CASTGTEFGQYF.

The J gene is TRBJ1-4, the V gene TRBV25-1; 7 bases fit TRBD1. Germline V gene sequence: CDR1 MGHDK, CDR2 SYGVNS. The CDR3 extends over 14 amino acids. Trimming at V came to 7 bases and at J to 0 bases, leaving 2 bases not matched to a gene. CDR3 amino acids: CASMGTATNEKLFF. The CDR3 coding sequence is TGTGCCAGCATGGGGACAGCAACTAATGAAAAACTGTTTTTT.

The chain has TRBV2 and TRBJ1-5; the D is unclear. The CDR3 runs 15 residues. From germline, CDR1 is SNHLY and CDR2 FYNNEI. The V and J ends lost 0 bases and 0 bases respectively, with 6 bases between them. CDR3: CASSEAQNSNQPQHF. In DNA, the CDR3 is TGTGCCAGCAGTGAAGCTCAGAATAGCAATCAGCCCCAGCATTTT.

This clone has more than one count but fewer than ten. The chain combines TRBV5-6 with TRBJ1-3; 7 bases fit TRBD1. The ends lost 4 bases at V and 0 bases at J; junction bases unmatched: 10. In germline, CDR1 is SGHDT, CDR2 YYEEEE. This CDR3 region has 17 residues. CDR3: CASSQRTGFYSGNTIYF. The CDR3 coding sequence is TGTGCCAGCAGCCAACGGACAGGCTTTTACTCTGGAAACACCATATATTTT.

The chain links TRBV4-3 to TRBJ1-6; no definite D call. Deletions cut 0 bases from V and 10 bases from J, with 10 bases between. The CDR3 is made up of 14 amino acids. Germline loops: CDR1 LGHNA, CDR2 YSLEER. CDR3 sequence: CASSQEHEGSPLHF. Here the CDR3 DNA reads TGCGCCAGCAGCCAAGAACATGAGGGCTCACCCCTCCACTTT.

This chain links TRBV28 with TRBJ2-7; a possible D gene is TRBD2 (5 bases). With 10 bases removed from V and 2 bases from J, the gap between germline ends came to 15 bases. The CDR3 is made up of 13 amino acids. Germline CDR1 reads MDHEN; CDR2 reads SYDVKM. The CDR3 bases are TGTGCCACTTCGTTCGGGGTTACCTACGAGCAGTACTTC. Amino acid sequence: CATSFGVTYEQYF.

V usage is TRBV5-4 and J usage is TRBJ2-7, with 9 bases identical to TRBD1. The CDR3 is 15 residues long. V lost 7 bases, J lost 5 bases, and 13 bases stayed unmatched. Per the germline V gene, CDR1 is SGHNT and CDR2 is YYREEE (reference sequence). The CDR3 nucleotides read TGTGCCAGCCTTAACTCCCGGGACAGGGACCACGAGCAGTACTTC. Encoded protein: CASLNSRDRDHEQYF.

This chain links TRBV14 with TRBJ1-2; D may be TRBD1 (5 bases). The germline gives CDR1 SGHDN, CDR2 FVKESK. Trimming removed 6 bases from V and 2 bases from J, with 13 bases in between. The CDR3 spans 14 residues. The DNA of the CDR3 is TGTGCCAGCAGTCAGGGACTGCGCAACTATGGCTACACCTTC. Its protein is CASSQGLRNYGYTF.

With respect to this clone: Other DNA sequences from this sample encode an identical CDR3 as well. CDR3: CASSLGGGQETQYF. The CDR3 DNA sequence: TGTGCCAGCAGTTTAGGTGGGGGGCAAGAGACCCAGTACTTC. The chain has TRBV28 and TRBJ2-5, with D tentatively TRBD2 (6 bases). The CDR3 runs 14 residues. CDR1 MDHEN and CDR2 SYDVKM come from the germline V gene. Trimming shortened V by 2 bases and J by 2 bases, and 9 bases separated the two germline ends.

The chain links TRBV11-3 to TRBJ2-7; TRBD2 matches at 7 bases. CDR3 length equals 19 residues. V was clipped by 1 base and J by 9 bases; unmatched bases: 24. Per germline, CDR1 SGHNT and CDR2 YENEEA. The CDR3 coding sequence is TGTGCCAGCAGCTTAGCCCTCGGGCTAGCGGAAACCATTTCTCACGGGCAGTACTTC. It translates to CASSLALGLAETISHGQYF. Drawing the rest from reference TRBV11-3 and TRBJ2-7, the complete variable domain is EAGVVQSPRYKIIEKKQPVAFWCNPISGHNTLYWYLQNLGQGPELLIRYENEEAVDDSQLPKDRFSAERLKGVDSTLKIQPAELGDSAVYLCASSLALGLAETISHGQYFGPGTRLTVT.

This clone was picked up one time. V gene TRBV4-1 combines with J gene TRBJ2-5; TRBD1 matches at 8 bases. V dropped 3 bases and J dropped 4; count of bases not matched to a gene: 10. The germline gives CDR1 MGHRA, CDR2 YSYEKL. This CDR3 has 16 amino acids. CDR3 DNA sequence: TGCGCCAGCAGCCATGCCGGGGCAGGGGGCCCAGAGACCCAGTACTTC. Amino acid sequence: CASSHAGAGGPETQYF.

V usage is TRBV7-2 and J usage is TRBJ2-5, with D tentatively TRBD1 (6 bases). Germline V CDR1 and CDR2: SGHTA, FQGNSA. The CDR3 totals 15 residues. V was pared by 5 bases and J by 2 bases, with 15 bases between. CDR3 bases: TGTGCCAGCAGCGGCCAAACAGGACAGCAAGAGACCCAGTACTTC. Its translation: CASSGQTGQQETQYF.

This chain connects TRBV2 to TRBJ1-3; no clear D. The ends were cut back, 3 bases at V and 11 bases at J, with 14 bases in the middle. The length of the CDR3 is 13 residues. The V gene's germline CDR1 is SNHLY and CDR2 FYNNEI. The chain's CDR3 is CASSEDLGGSIYF. For the CDR3, the DNA is TGTGCCAGCAGTGAGGACTTAGGAGGGTCCATATATTTT.

The chain carries TRBV28 and TRBJ2-2, with 12 positions matching TRBD2. The junction had 4 bases not matched to a gene; V was cut back by 3 bases and J by 8 bases. In germline, CDR1 is MDHEN, CDR2 SYDVKM. This CDR3 spans 15 amino acids. CDR3 sequence: CASSFRTSGAGELFF. The CDR3 region has the DNA TGTGCCAGCAGTTTCCGGACTAGCGGGGCTGGGGAGCTGTTTTTT.